This T cell receptor (beta chain) appears in the sequencing data of a study of identical twins. This clonotype was counted at least ten times. V was cut by 4 bases and J by 8 bases, with 12 bases left in between. The CDR3 has 13 residues. TCRdb analysed the 5' RACE reads with MiXCR anew, one entry per CDR3 protein. In the table there are around 670,000 distinct CDR3 sequences, roughly 6% of which are singletons. What was sequenced was naive T cells sorted from blood. The TCR originated in a man in his late teens or twenties in good health. The chain has TRBV12-3 or TRBV12-4 and TRBJ2-1; D is uncertain. The CDR3 DNA reads as TGTGCCAGCAGTTCCCGTTTTTGGGATGAGCAGTTCTTC. Translating gives CASSSRFWDEQFF.